This is a list of T cell receptor beta chains from one sample in a study of blood T cells in healthy people across ages. One entry per CDR3 protein, called by TCRdb with MiXCR from the 5' RACE reads. The sample lists around 2 million distinct CDR3 sequences; around 42% were seen once. Material: blood. These receptors were collected from a human donor in good health. The CDR3 runs from the conserved cysteine through the conserved F or W. A D gene is named only where the DNA matches it firmly. Clone sizes are given selectively: once, few, many, or a class where the clone is expanded.

size	V	D	J	DNA	CDR3
.	TRBV18	.	TRBJ2-5	TGTGCCAGCTCACCGCCGGCAATTCGGGCCCAGTACTTC	CASSPPAIRAQYF
.	TRBV5-1	TRBD2	TRBJ2-1	TGCGCCAGCAGCTCAGGCGGGACTAGCGGGAGCTACAATGAGCAGTTCTTC	CASSSGGTSGSYNEQFF
.	TRBV6-5	.	TRBJ1-2	TGTGCCAGCAGTTACCGGGGCAGCATCTATGGCTACACCTTC	CASSYRGSIYGYTF
few	TRBV9	TRBD2	TRBJ2-7	TGTGCCAGCAGCGGCGGGGGAGGGTCCTACGAGCAGTACTTC	CASSGGGGSYEQYF
few	TRBV10-3	.	TRBJ2-1	TGTGCCCTCAGCGTAACAGGGAACAATGAGCAGTTCTTC	CALSVTGNNEQFF
few	TRBV15	TRBD1	TRBJ2-1	TGTGCCACCAGCAGATTCGGACAGGGGGCGGACAATGAGCAGTTCTTC	CATSRFGQGADNEQFF
few	TRBV5-1	TRBD1	TRBJ1-1	TGCGCCAGCAGCGAGGACAGGGGGTCTGAAGCTTTCTTT	CASSEDRGSEAFF
.	TRBV7-2	.	TRBJ2-7	TGTGCCAGCAGCTCCACTGGGTACGATCAGTACTTC	CASSSTGYDQYF
.	TRBV28	TRBD2	TRBJ2-5	TGTGCCAGCAGTTTACGAAGCGGGGGGTCGGGAGAGACCCAGTACTTC	CASSLRSGGSGETQYF
few	TRBV6-5	.	TRBJ1-2	TGTGTGGCAGGATTGGGGGGCTACACCTTC	CVAGLGGYTF
few	TRBV15	TRBD1	TRBJ1-1	TGTGCCACCAGCTCGGGACAGGGGGACACTGAAGCTTTCTTT	CATSSGQGDTEAFF
few	TRBV7-9	.	TRBJ2-7	TGTGCCAGCAGCTTGGAGTTCGGCTACGAGCAGTACTTC	CASSLEFGYEQYF
.	TRBV27	.	TRBJ1-4	TGTGCCAGCAGTTTATCGATAATCCCCCCTTACAGTGAAAAACTGTTTTTT	CASSLSIIPPYSEKLFF
.	TRBV7-2	.	TRBJ2-7	TGTGCCAGCAGCACGGCAGGGTTAACCTACGAGCAGTACTTC	CASSTAGLTYEQYF
.	TRBV7-9	TRBD1	TRBJ2-7	TGTGCCAGCAGCCCGAGGGAGGGACAGGGTCTCTACGAGCAGTACTTC	CASSPREGQGLYEQYF
few	TRBV9	.	TRBJ2-5	TGTGCCGGCAGCGTAGTATCAGGGGAGACCCAGTACTTC	CAGSVVSGETQYF
few	TRBV6-2/TRBV6-3	.	TRBJ1-2	TGTGCCAGCACCGCTTGGACGTCCGATGGCTACACCTTC	CASTAWTSDGYTF
.	TRBV7-2	.	TRBJ1-2	TGTGCCAGCAGCTTATACGGGCAGTATAACTATGGCTACACCTTC	CASSLYGQYNYGYTF
.	TRBV3-1	TRBD2	TRBJ2-1	TGTGCCAGCAGCCGAGCAGCGGGGGGGCTGAATGAGCAGTTCTTC	CASSRAAGGLNEQFF
few	TRBV7-8	TRBD1	TRBJ1-2	TGTGCCAGCAGTTCTACAGGGGGCGCGGCGGGCTACACCTTC	CASSSTGGAAGYTF
.	TRBV20-1	TRBD2	TRBJ2-5	TGCAGTGCTAGATCCAGCGGGGGAGAGGCCCAGTACTTC	CSARSSGGEAQYF
.	TRBV5-1	TRBD1	TRBJ2-7	TGCGCCAGCAGCGTGGGACAGGGTAGGAACGAGCAGTACTTC	CASSVGQGRNEQYF
few	TRBV20-1	.	TRBJ2-7	TGCAGTGCTAGTGGGGACATAGGCTTCTCCTACGAGCAGTACTTC	CSASGDIGFSYEQYF
few	TRBV2	.	TRBJ2-7	TGTGCCAGCAGCAACAACGCCTACGAGCAGTACTTC	CASSNNAYEQYF
few	TRBV12-3/TRBV12-4	TRBD1	TRBJ2-1	TGTGCCAGCAGTTTCCGGGACAGGGTCCAGTTCTTC	CASSFRDRVQFF
.	TRBV20-1	.	TRBJ2-4	TGCAGCGCTAGAGTGGACATTCAGTACTTC	CSARVDIQYF
.	TRBV12-3/TRBV12-4	.	TRBJ1-6	TGTGCCAGCAGTTTAGACAAAGGGGAAAGGGGTAATTCACCCCTCCACTTT	CASSLDKGERGNSPLHF
.	TRBV29-1	.	TRBJ2-5	TGCAGCACTGGGCTCCTTCAAGAGACCCAGTACTTC	CSTGLLQETQYF
.	TRBV7-2	.	TRBJ1-2	TGTGCCGGCAGCTTCTGGGTCCGGGGGCCCAACAACTATGGCTACACCTTC	CAGSFWVRGPNNYGYTF
few	TRBV7-2	.	TRBJ2-1	TGTGCCAGCAGCTTAGTGTCGTTTGTGGCGGGCTCCTACAATGAGCAGTTCTTC	CASSLVSFVAGSYNEQFF
few	TRBV7-9	.	TRBJ1-1	TGTGCCAGCAGCTTACCAACAGTCGAAGCTTTCTTT	CASSLPTVEAFF
few	TRBV5-1	.	TRBJ1-1	TGCGCCAGCAGCTTGGGGACGGCAGTGGGCACTGAAGCTTTCTTT	CASSLGTAVGTEAFF
.	TRBV20-1	TRBD2	TRBJ2-7	TGCAGTGTTCCGACTAGCTCTAACCCCTACGAGCAGTACTTC	CSVPTSSNPYEQYF